This T cell receptor beta chain was recorded in a study of T cell repertoires in cytomegalovirus infection. As for the study in general: The public TCR beta signatures pointed to both CMV infection and matching HLA type.

CDR3 length equals 13 residues. Trimming cost V 7 bases and J 5 bases, with 14 bases left between them. This clonotype was picked up a small number of times. TCRdb called the reads again in MiXCR, with one record for every CDR3 protein. The data contain 450,000 to 650,000 distinct CDR3 sequences, around 27% of them singletons. Material for sequencing was PBMCs. The chain recombines TRBV12-3 or TRBV12-4 with TRBJ2-5; the D call may be TRBD1 or TRBD2 (6 bases each). The TCR sequence derives from a human donor in good health (CMV status not recorded). Some clones in this sample may be carry-over from other donors' samples. The CDR3 DNA sequence: TGTGCCAGCACCGTAGGAGGGGGGGAGACCCAGTACTTC. It encodes CASTVGGGETQYF.